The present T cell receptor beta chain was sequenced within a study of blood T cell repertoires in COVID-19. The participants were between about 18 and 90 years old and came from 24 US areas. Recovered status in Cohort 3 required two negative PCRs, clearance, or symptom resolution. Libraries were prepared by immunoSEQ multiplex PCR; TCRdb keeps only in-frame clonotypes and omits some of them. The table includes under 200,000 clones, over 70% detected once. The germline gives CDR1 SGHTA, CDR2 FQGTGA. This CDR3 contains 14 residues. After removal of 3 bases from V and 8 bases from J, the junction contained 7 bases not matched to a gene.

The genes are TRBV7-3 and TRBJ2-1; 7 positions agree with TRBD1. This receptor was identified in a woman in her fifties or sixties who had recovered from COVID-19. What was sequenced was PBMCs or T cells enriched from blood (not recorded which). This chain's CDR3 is CASSFGQAGDEQFF. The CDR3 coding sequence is TGTGCCAGCAGCTTCGGACAGGCCGGGGATGAGCAGTTCTTC.